This T cell receptor (beta chain) was retrieved from a study of glioma-infiltrating T cells. The CDR3 length is 15 residues. Germline lookup yields CDR1 MDHEN and CDR2 SYDVKM. Using RNA template, CDR3s of TCR alpha and beta were amplified with iRepertoire arm-PCR. MiXCR was run by TCRdb on the multiplex PCR reads, yielding one entry per CDR3 protein. This sample has around 93,000 distinct CDR3 sequences, with roughly 37% found just once. As for this clonotype: At one of its ends the junction is not consistent with the germline gene, which may arise from a read error.

The source of this sequence is a human donor with low-grade glioma or glioblastoma, undergoing nonglioma brain surgery, or in good health (not recorded which). What was sequenced was glioma tissue, nonneoplastic brain tissue, or PBMCs (not recorded which). This rearrangement joins TRBV28 to TRBJ1-6; tentative D call: TRBD1 (6 bases). The CDR3 protein is CDSTSSGTYNSPLHF. In nucleotides, the CDR3 is TGTGACAGCACGTCCTCAGGGACATATAATTCACCCCTCCACTTT.